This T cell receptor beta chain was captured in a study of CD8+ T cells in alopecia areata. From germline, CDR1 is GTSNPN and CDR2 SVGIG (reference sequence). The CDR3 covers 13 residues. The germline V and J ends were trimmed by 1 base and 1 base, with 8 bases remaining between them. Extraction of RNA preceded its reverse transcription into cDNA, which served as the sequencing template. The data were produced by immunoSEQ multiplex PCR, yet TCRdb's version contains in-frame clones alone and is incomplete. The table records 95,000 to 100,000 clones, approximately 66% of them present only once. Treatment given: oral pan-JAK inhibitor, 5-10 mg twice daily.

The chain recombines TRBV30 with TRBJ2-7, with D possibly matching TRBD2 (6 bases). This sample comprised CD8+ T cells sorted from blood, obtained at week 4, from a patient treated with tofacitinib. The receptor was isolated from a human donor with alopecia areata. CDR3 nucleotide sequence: TGTGCCTGGAGTGCGAGCGGGTCCTACGAGCAGTACTTC. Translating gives CAWSASGSYEQYF.